This TCR beta chain was sequenced in a study of T cells after posttransplantation cyclophosphamide. Cyclophosphamide on days +3 and +4 followed busulfan-fludarabine conditioning and a marrow graft. General study points: Blood and skin or GI T cell repertoires showed limited TRB overlap.

Measured with immunoSEQ multiplex PCR; TCRdb has only the in-frame clones, and not every one. This repertoire shows 9,000 to 13,000 clones, roughly 80% found once; its top ten account for about 16%. Germline CDR1 reads MDHEN; CDR2 reads SYDVKM. V was pared by 7 bases and J by 7 bases, with 14 bases between. The CDR3 contains 13 residues. This clone appeared once. The antigen remains undetermined. The sequence was collected from a female patient aged 45 to 65 who received an allogeneic stem cell transplant from a related donor, was CMV-positive, and had no GVHD. Some T cells may arise from the graft donor. The sample in question was PBMCs, obtained roughly 62 months after allogeneic stem cell transplant with posttransplant cyclophosphamide. The V call is TRBV28, the J call TRBJ1-5; no clear D. CDR3 in amino acids: CASTFRGPQPQHF. CDR3 DNA: TGTGCCAGCACCTTCAGAGGGCCCCAGCCCCAGCATTTT. The variable domain in full, completed from reference TRBV28 and TRBJ1-5, reads DVKVTQSSRYLVKRTGEKVFLECVQDMDHENMFWYRQDPGLGLRLIYFSYDVKMKEKGDIPEGYSVSREKKERFSLILESASTNQTSMYLCASTFRGPQPQHFGDGTRLSIL.